This is a list of T cell receptor beta chains from one sample in a study of technical replicates of blood from several donors. Measured with immunoSEQ multiplex PCR; TCRdb has only the in-frame clones, and not every one. The data contain under 90,000 clones, roughly 94% of them singletons. Sequences were obtained from T cells isolated from PBMCs. These receptors all stem from a human donor in good health. Each CDR3 is given with its conserved first and last residue.

>TRBJ2-1|TRBV9
CASSGGGNEQFF
>TRBJ1-5|TRBV7-8
CASSLAGKTSPQHF
>TRBJ2-3|TRBV27
CASSLTRSTDTQYF
>TRBJ1-1|TRBV19
CASSPREGGSDTEAFF
>TRBJ2-2|TRBV27
CASSRGFTNTGELFF
>TRBJ2-1|TRBV7-3
CASSLTGGRGSSYNEQFF
>TRBJ2-2|TRBV29-1
CSVFGTGRAGELFF
>TRBJ1-2|TRBV5-1
CASSWGTDLGYTF
>TRBJ1-2|TRBV2
CASSETGSVHSYTF
>TRBJ2-5|TRBV5-1
CASTLLAGQETQYF
>TRBJ2-1|TRBV29-1
CSVERGGPYNEQFF
>TRBJ2-7|TRBV28
CASSSGDSPHEQYF
>TRBJ1-1|TRBV6-5
CASSATGDRGTEAFF
>TRBJ2-7|TRBV29-1
CSVVSTSSYEQYF
>TRBJ2-1|TRBV30
CAWSGGQGWNEQFF
>TRBJ1-2|TRBV5-6
CASSLTAGYTF
>TRBJ2-5|TRBV14
CASSRSGHGRETQYF
>TRBJ1-2|TRBV27
CASSPLVGGYTF
>TRBJ2-3|TRBV13
CASSETSGYTDTQYF
>TRBJ2-5|TRBV5-6
CASSPLGSPGETQYF
>TRBJ2-3|TRBV4-1
CASSQGGSTDTQYF
>TRBJ2-2|TRBV7-9
CASRTGLVGELFF
>TRBJ1-1|TRBV2
CASSVGEGVNTEAFF